These 10 T cell receptor beta chains came from one sample sequenced in a study of blood T cells in healthy people across ages. Primers used in a second PCR of roughly 6 to 12 cycles were a sample-barcoded 5' primer and a J-beta primer mix. TCRdb reprocessed the 5' RACE reads with MiXCR, giving one entry per CDR3 protein. The sample yields some 1.6 million distinct CDR3 sequences, roughly 32% seen once. Material for sequencing was blood. The receptors were gathered from a woman aged 25 to 39 in good health.

The chain employs TRBV4-2 and TRBJ2-3; TRBD2 might be the D (5 bases). V dropped 1 base and J dropped 14 bases, with 16 bases sitting between them. In germline, CDR1 is LGHNA, CDR2 YNFKEQ. The CDR3 runs 13 residues. The CDR3 protein is CASSQGEKGSMYF. CDR3 bases: TGTGCCAGCAGCCAAGGGGAAAAAGGGAGCATGTATTTT.

In the case of this clonotype: A read error is possible here, since a much larger clone lies one base away. The V call is TRBV5-1, the J call TRBJ2-1, with TRBD1 matching over 9 bases. The CDR3 contains 14 residues. Germline-derived CDR1 and CDR2 are SGHRS and YFSETQ. CDR3 loop: CAGSLRQGGNEQFF. The DNA for the CDR3 is TGCGCCGGCAGCTTGCGACAGGGGGGCAATGAGCAGTTCTTC.

Notes on this clonotype: A much larger clone differs from this one at a single base, so this may be a read error. This chain links TRBV29-1 with TRBJ2-1; 7 nucleotides align to TRBD2. The V gene end was trimmed by 1 base and the J gene end by 5 bases; junction bases not matched to a gene: 14. From germline, CDR1 is SQVTM and CDR2 ANQGSEA. The CDR3 consists of 17 residues. The CDR3 coding sequence is TGCAGCGTTGAAGGGGGAGGCGGGAGAAGGTCCCACAATGAGCAGTTCTTC. It specifies CSVEGGGGRRSHNEQFF.

The rearrangement joins TRBV27 to TRBJ2-6, with a tentative D call TRBD1 (6 bases). The CDR3 length is 17 residues. Trimming shortened V by 6 bases and J by 0 bases, and 15 bases separated the two germline ends. Germline V lookup: CDR1 MNHEY, CDR2 SMNVEV (reference sequence). CDR3 residues: CASSFRADSSGANVLTF. CDR3 nucleotides: TGTGCCAGCAGCTTCAGGGCGGACAGCTCTGGGGCCAACGTCCTGACTTTC.

This clonotype was seen a few times. In DNA form, the CDR3 reads TGTGCCAGCAGCTTAGACGGCCGGGGGCCTTACAATGAGCAGTTCTTC. It yields the protein CASSLDGRGPYNEQFF. The chain recombines TRBV7-9 with TRBJ2-1; D assignment may be TRBD1 or TRBD2 (6 bases each). The V gene lost 1 base and the J gene lost 4 bases, with 14 bases spanning the gap. Germline loops: CDR1 SEHNR, CDR2 FQNEAQ (reference sequence). The CDR3 loop spans 16 amino acids.

This clonotype has more than one count but fewer than ten. This chain connects TRBV7-2 to TRBJ2-1; 10 bases are a match to TRBD2. CDR1 is SGHTA, CDR2 FQGNSA, per germline. The CDR3 has 16 residues. V lost 5 bases, J lost 0 bases, and 4 bases stayed unmatched. CDR3 coding DNA: TGTGCCAGCAGCGCGCGACTAGCGGGCTCCTACAATGAGCAGTTCTTC. The encoded protein is CASSARLAGSYNEQFF. The entire variable domain, with the rest obtained from reference TRBV7-2 and TRBJ2-1, is as follows: GAGVSQSPSNKVTEKGKDVELRCDPISGHTALYWYRQSLGQGLEFLIYFQGNSAPDKSGLPSDRFSAERTGGSVSTLTIQRTQQEDSAVYLCASSARLAGSYNEQFFGPGTRLTVL.

This clonotype was counted ten times or more. The chain employs TRBV12-3 or TRBV12-4 and TRBJ2-5, with 9 bases matching TRBD1. The CDR3 has 13 amino acids. Losses at the gene ends were 5 bases for V and 5 bases for J; bases not matched to a gene: 3. The CDR3 region is CASSGDRAETQYF. The DNA of the CDR3 is TGTGCCAGCAGTGGGGACAGGGCGGAGACCCAGTACTTC.

The chain employs TRBV28 and TRBJ2-7, with D tentatively TRBD2 (5 bases). The CDR3 runs to 14 residues. V lost 2 bases and J lost 4, with 12 bases in between. Germline V CDR1 and CDR2: MDHEN, SYDVKM. CDR3 sequence (DNA): TGTGCCAGCAGTTTAGAGGGCTTTCTATACGAGCAGTACTTC. This gives the protein CASSLEGFLYEQYF.

As to this clonotype: At one end, the junction sequence differs from germline, possibly due to a read error. The gene calls are TRBV3-1 and TRBJ1-5; D not certain. The germline gives CDR1 LGHDT, CDR2 YNNKEL (reference sequence). The CDR3 has 14 amino acids. CDR3 amino acids: CASSRPYGNRPQHF. The CDR3 region has the DNA TGTGCCAGCAGCCGTCCATATGGCAATCGGCCCCAGCATTTT. Full variable domain (remainder filled in from reference TRBV3-1 and TRBJ1-5): DTAVSQTPKYLVTQMGNDKSIKCEQNLGHDTMYWYKQDSKKFLKIMFSYNNKELIINETVPNRFSPKSPDKAHLNLHINSLELGDSAVYFCASSRPYGNRPQHFGDGTRLSIL.

This chain joins TRBV29-1 and TRBJ2-3; D gene uncertain. Trimming shortened V by 7 bases and J by 0 bases, and 17 bases separated the two germline ends. The germline V gene encodes CDR1 SQVTM and CDR2 ANQGSEA. The CDR3 runs to 15 residues. CDR3 amino acids: CSAFGRLRSTDTQYF. CDR3 DNA sequence: TGCAGCGCTTTCGGGCGGTTACGGAGCACAGATACGCAGTATTTT.